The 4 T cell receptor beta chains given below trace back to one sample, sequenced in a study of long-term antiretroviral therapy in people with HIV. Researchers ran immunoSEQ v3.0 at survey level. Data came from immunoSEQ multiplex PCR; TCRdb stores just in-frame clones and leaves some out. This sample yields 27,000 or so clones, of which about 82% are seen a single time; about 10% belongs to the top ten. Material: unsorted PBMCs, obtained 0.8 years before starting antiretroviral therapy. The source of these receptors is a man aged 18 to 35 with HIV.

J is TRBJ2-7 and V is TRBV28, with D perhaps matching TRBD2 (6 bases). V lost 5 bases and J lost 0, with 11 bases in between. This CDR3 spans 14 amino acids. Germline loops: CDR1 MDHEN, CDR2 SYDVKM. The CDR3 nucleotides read TGTGCCAGCAGTGGAGACGGGAGCTCCTACGAGCAGTACTTC. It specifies CASSGDGSSYEQYF.

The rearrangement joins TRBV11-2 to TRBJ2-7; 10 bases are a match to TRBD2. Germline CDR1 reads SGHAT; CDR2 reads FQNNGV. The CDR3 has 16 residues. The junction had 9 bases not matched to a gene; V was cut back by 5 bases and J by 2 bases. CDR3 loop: CASSTAGTSDPYEQYF. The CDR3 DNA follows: TGTGCCAGCAGCACCGCCGGGACTAGCGATCCCTACGAGCAGTACTTC.

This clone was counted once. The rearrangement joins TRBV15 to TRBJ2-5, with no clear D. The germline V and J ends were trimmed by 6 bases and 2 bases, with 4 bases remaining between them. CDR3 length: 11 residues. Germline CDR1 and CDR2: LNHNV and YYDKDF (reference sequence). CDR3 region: CATRQQETQYF. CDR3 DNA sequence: TGTGCCACCAGACAGCAAGAGACCCAGTACTTC.

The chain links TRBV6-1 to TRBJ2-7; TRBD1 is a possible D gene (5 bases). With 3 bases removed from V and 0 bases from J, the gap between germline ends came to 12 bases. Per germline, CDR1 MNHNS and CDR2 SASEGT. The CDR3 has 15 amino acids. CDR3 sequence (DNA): TGTGCCAGCAGTGAGGGGCTAACCAGCTCCTACGAGCAGTACTTC. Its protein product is CASSEGLTSSYEQYF.